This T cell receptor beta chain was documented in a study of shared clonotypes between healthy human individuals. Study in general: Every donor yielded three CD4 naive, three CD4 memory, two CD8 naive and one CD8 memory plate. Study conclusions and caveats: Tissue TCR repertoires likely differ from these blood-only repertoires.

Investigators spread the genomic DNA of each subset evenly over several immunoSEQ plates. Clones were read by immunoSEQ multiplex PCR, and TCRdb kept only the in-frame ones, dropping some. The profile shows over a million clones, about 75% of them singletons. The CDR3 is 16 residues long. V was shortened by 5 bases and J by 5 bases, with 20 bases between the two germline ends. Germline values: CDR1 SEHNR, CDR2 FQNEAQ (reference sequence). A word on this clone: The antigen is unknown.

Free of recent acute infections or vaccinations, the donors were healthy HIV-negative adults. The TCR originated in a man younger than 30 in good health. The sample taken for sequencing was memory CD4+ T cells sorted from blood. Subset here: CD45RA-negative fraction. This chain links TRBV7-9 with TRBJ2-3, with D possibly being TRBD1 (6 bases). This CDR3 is CASSLSSVGGLDTQYF. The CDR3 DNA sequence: TGTGCCAGCAGCCTATCTTCCGTAGGGGGTCTAGATACGCAGTATTTT.